This T cell receptor beta chain was profiled in a study of OX40 agonist ivuxolimab in advanced cancers. On the study more broadly: Participants averaged roughly 57 years of age (range roughly 23 to 79) and were approximately 81% male.

Sequencing was performed with immunoSEQ multiplex PCR; in TCRdb, only in-frame clones are kept and a portion is missing. The sample holds around 46,000 clones; 85% to 90% are singletons and the top ten take less than 40%. The CDR3 is made up of 16 amino acids. CDR1 and CDR2 from the germline V gene are MGHRA and YSYEKL. V lost 4 bases, J lost 2 bases, and 7 bases stayed unmatched. A remark on this clone: Its antigen is currently unknown.

Findings of the study overall: Not determined was the antigen specificity of the expanded peripheral T cells. The CD4+ and CD8+ T cells in the blood had expanded clonally by week 6 at 0.1 to 3.0 mg/kg. Partial responders receiving 0.1-3.0 mg/kg showed among the lowest clonal expansion.

The rearrangement joins TRBV4-1 to TRBJ2-7; 11 nucleotides match TRBD2. Sequencing was performed on CD4+ or CD8+ T cells sorted from blood, taken in a trial of the OX40 agonist ivuxolimab. This TCR came from an adult with an advanced solid tumor such as melanoma, head and neck, liver or kidney cancer. CDR3 amino acids: CASSPYGTSGTYEQYF. For the CDR3, the DNA is TGCGCCAGCAGCCCGTATGGGACTAGCGGAACCTACGAGCAGTACTTC.